The sequence of this T cell receptor (beta chain) was determined in a study of Tregs in tolerant kidney transplant recipients. Method: immunoSEQ multiplex PCR; TCRdb's copy keeps in-frame clones and lacks some. The table has 98,000 or so clones, around 90% seen once. The specimen was CD4+ T cells from blood, collected before the transplant. The sequence came from a human donor who received a combined kidney and bone marrow transplant.

The chain's CDR3 is CASSQVGTDTQYF. CDR3 in DNA: TGTGCCAGCAGTCAGGTTGGCACAGATACGCAGTATTTT. The chain couples TRBV6-5 to TRBJ2-3; D ambiguous. Germline V gives CDR1 MNHEY, CDR2 SVGAGI. The ends were cut back, 5 bases at V and 1 base at J, with 7 bases in the middle. This CDR3 comprises 13 residues.